The present T cell receptor beta chain was sequenced within a study of CD8 T cells in ankylosing spondylitis. V shed 0 bases and J shed 4 bases, with 10 bases lying between them. The germline gives CDR1 SGHRS, CDR2 YFSETQ. The CDR3 length is 14 residues. One entry per CDR3 protein results from TCRdb running MiXCR on the 5' RACE reads. The repertoire holds 250,000 to 300,000 distinct CDR3 sequences, with approximately 20% as singletons. Regarding this clonotype: Its antigen remains unknown.

Study-level points and caveats: The disease-linked clones had a CD8+ phenotype and low blood frequencies.

Sequencing used blood, either unsorted or a sorted T cell fraction (not recorded which). This TCR came from a male donor with ankylosing spondylitis or in good health (not recorded which). The rearrangement joins TRBV5-1 to TRBJ2-5; D may be TRBD2 (6 bases). CDR3 in DNA: TGCGCCAGCAGCTTGGACGGGAGTTCAGAGACCCAGTACTTC. Its translation: CASSLDGSSETQYF.